The 17 T cell receptor beta chains below come from one sample, sequenced in a study of CD8+ T cells in alopecia areata. In each case, RNA was isolated and then reverse transcribed into cDNA as the sequencing template. Method: immunoSEQ multiplex PCR; TCRdb's copy keeps in-frame clones and lacks some. Here the sample spans over 85,000 clones, 70% to 85% being singletons. The sample's treatment: oral pan-JAK inhibitor, 5-10 mg twice daily. Sequenced here: CD8+ T cells sorted from blood, sampled around week 44, from a patient treated with tofacitinib. Receptors originate from a human donor with alopecia areata.

This sequence joins TRBV6-1 and TRBJ1-2; no reliable D call. The CDR3 runs to 12 residues. CDR1 is MNHNS, CDR2 SASEGT, per germline. Between the trimmed V and J ends, which lost 1 base and 8 bases, there was a span of 8 bases. The CDR3 DNA follows: TGTGCCAGCAGTGAAGGCACGAGGGGCTACACCTTC. Its protein product is CASSEGTRGYTF.

The chain is built from TRBV7-9 and TRBJ2-5, with D uncertain. Germline CDR1 SEHNR, CDR2 FQNEAQ (reference sequence). Trimming took off 5 bases at V and 5 bases at J, with 27 bases between the two ends. The CDR3 is made up of 18 amino acids. The CDR3: CASSPLFLYRVEGETQYF. Here the CDR3 DNA reads TGTGCCAGCAGCCCCCTTTTCCTTTATCGAGTAGAAGGGGAGACCCAGTACTTC.

The chain employs TRBV29-1 and TRBJ2-7; tentative D call: TRBD1 (6 bases). Germline CDR1 SQVTM, CDR2 ANQGSEA. The CDR3 sequence is 14 residues long. V was trimmed by 4 bases and J by 3 bases, leaving 16 bases between them. CDR3 DNA: TGCAGCGTTGGGCCAGGGGACCTCAGCTACGAGCAGTACTTC. As protein: CSVGPGDLSYEQYF.

The chain recombines TRBV7-9 with TRBJ1-4; D not resolved. V was pared by 3 bases and J by 4 bases, with 6 bases between. The length of the CDR3 is 13 residues. Germline values: CDR1 SEHNR, CDR2 FQNEAQ (reference sequence). CDR3: CASSLGFNEKLFF. The CDR3 bases are TGTGCCAGCAGCTTGGGATTTAATGAAAAACTGTTTTTT.

The chain carries TRBV10-3 and TRBJ2-2; 8 bases align to TRBD2. In germline, CDR1 is ENHRY, CDR2 SYGVKD. The CDR3 loop spans 15 amino acids. The CDR3 loop is CATIGTSGNTGELFF. DNA for the CDR3: TGTGCTACCATCGGTACTAGCGGTAACACCGGGGAGCTGTTTTTT.

The chain has TRBV7-9 and TRBJ2-7; D unclear. The CDR3 runs to 11 residues. Trimming cost V 5 bases and J 7 bases, with 9 bases left between them. Germline V CDR1 and CDR2: SEHNR, FQNEAQ (reference sequence). CDR3 nucleotides: TGTGCCAGCAGCCGTGGGTCAGAGCAGTACTTC. Encoded protein: CASSRGSEQYF.

The V call is TRBV30, the J call TRBJ2-7; 12 bases fit TRBD1. V shed 7 bases and J 4 bases; nucleotides not matched to a gene: 8. CDR1 and CDR2 (germline): GTSNPN, SVGIG (reference sequence). The CDR3 runs 14 residues. The CDR3 spells CAYLGTGGKYEQYF. The CDR3 DNA sequence: TGTGCCTACCTCGGGACAGGGGGCAAGTACGAGCAGTACTTC.

This rearrangement joins TRBV29-1 to TRBJ2-2; D assignment may be TRBD1 or TRBD2 (5 bases each). The CDR3 is 12 amino acids. V gave up 8 bases and J gave up 3 bases, with 10 bases separating them. Germline V gene data show CDR1 as SQVTM and CDR2 as ANQGSEA. The CDR3 sequence: CSLLGDTGELFF. CDR3 in DNA: TGCAGCCTGTTGGGGGACACCGGGGAGCTGTTTTTT.

The count of this clone is one. The chain combines TRBV6-5 with TRBJ1-2, with D hard to call. V lost 6 bases and J lost 2, with 16 bases in between. CDR1 MNHEY and CDR2 SVGAGI come from the germline V gene. CDR3 length equals 15 residues. In DNA form, the CDR3 reads TGTGCCAGCAGCCCGGTCCCGGGCCCGAACTATGGCTACACCTTC. Translated, it gives CASSPVPGPNYGYTF.

The rearrangement joins TRBV7-9 to TRBJ1-2; D unresolved. V lost 2 bases to trimming and J lost 6 bases, with 7 bases between them. Per the germline V gene, CDR1 is SEHNR and CDR2 is FQNEAQ (reference sequence). The CDR3 covers 12 residues. The DNA of the CDR3 is TGTGCCAGCAGCTTAACGACGGATGGCTACACCTTC. Amino acids: CASSLTTDGYTF. The full variable domain, completed using reference TRBV7-9 and TRBJ1-2, is DTGVSQNPRHKITKRGQNVTFRCDPISEHNRLYWYRQTLGQGPEFLTYFQNEAQLEKSRLLSDRFSAERPKGSFSTLEIQRTEQGDSAMYLCASSLTTDGYTFGSGTRLTVV.

The J gene is TRBJ2-7, the V gene TRBV27; D perhaps matches TRBD2 (5 bases). V lost 3 bases to trimming and J lost 5 bases, with 14 bases between them. Germline V gives CDR1 MNHEY, CDR2 SMNVEV (reference sequence). This CDR3 is built from 14 residues. DNA for the CDR3: TGTGCCAGCAGTTTTGCTGGACTCTACGACGAGCAGTACTTC. It translates to CASSFAGLYDEQYF.

CDR3 nucleotide sequence: TGTGCCAGCAGTCCCGCGGACACTGAAGCTTTCTTT. Its protein is CASSPADTEAFF. The chain has TRBV9 and TRBJ1-1; D is uncertain. The CDR3 is 12 amino acids. The germline V gene has CDR1 SGDLS and CDR2 YYNGEE. Trimming removed 5 bases at V and 3 bases at J, with 8 bases between.

The CDR3 spells CASSSDRNTYNEQFF. Here the CDR3 DNA reads TGTGCCAGCAGTTCCGACAGGAATACCTACAATGAGCAGTTCTTC. The rearrangement links TRBV6-5 to TRBJ2-1, with TRBD1 as a possible D gene (6 bases). This CDR3 has 15 residues. The V gene lost 4 bases and the J gene lost 2 bases, with 12 bases spanning the gap. Germline loops: CDR1 MNHEY, CDR2 SVGAGI.

In its sample, this clone was seen a few times. The V gene is TRBV11-2, the J gene TRBJ2-2, with 9 bases fitting TRBD2. Trimming at V came to 3 bases and at J to 12 bases, leaving 5 bases not matched to a gene. Germline V gene lookup returns CDR1 SGHAT and CDR2 FQNNGV. There are 13 residues in the CDR3. Here the CDR3 DNA reads TGTGCCAGCAGCTTTAGCGGGGGTAACCAGCTGTTTTTT. Its translation is CASSFSGGNQLFF. Based on the CDR3 plus reference TRBV11-2 and TRBJ2-2, the full variable domain is EAGVAQSPRYKIIEKRQSVAFWCNPISGHATLYWYQQILGQGPKLLIQFQNNGVVDDSQLPKDRFSAERLKGVDSTLKIQPAKLEDSAVYLCASSFSGGNQLFFGEGSRLTVL.

The rearrangement joins TRBV7-2 to TRBJ2-2; D is uncertain. The V gene lost 4 bases and the J gene lost 7 bases, with 16 bases spanning the gap. CDR3 size: 15 residues. Germline assignment: CDR1 SGHTA and CDR2 FQGNSA. The CDR3 coding sequence is TGTGCCAGCAGCTACTCGCTTGGCGCTGGCGGGGAGCTGTTTTTT. Translating it yields CASSYSLGAGGELFF.

The rearrangement links TRBV19 to TRBJ1-5, with D unresolved. The germline CDR1 and CDR2 sequences are LNHDA and SQIVND (reference sequence). The length of the CDR3 is 13 residues. V was clipped by 6 bases and J by 7 bases, with 13 bases between them. CDR3 coding DNA: TGTGCCAGTAGAATGGGTGAAGGCCAGCCCCAGCATTTT. Translating gives CASRMGEGQPQHF.

The gene calls are TRBV9 and TRBJ2-3, with D uncertain. Germline V gene sequence: CDR1 SGDLS, CDR2 YYNGEE. The V end was cut by 3 bases, the J end by 9 bases, with 11 bases between. The CDR3 runs 12 residues. Here the CDR3 reads CASSAVLETQYF. CDR3 DNA sequence: TGTGCCAGCAGCGCCGTTCTGGAAACGCAGTATTTT.